The clone carrying this TCR beta chain was observed a few times. Unique molecular identifiers were incorporated during preparation of the TCRbeta library. TCRdb reprocessed the PCR reads with MiXCR, giving one entry per CDR3 protein. The sample lists 250,000 to 300,000 distinct CDR3 sequences, 9.9% occurring once. The source of the sample is a study of T-cell reconstitution after alpha-beta-depleted transplantation in children. Trimming took 6 bases from V and 5 from J; bases not matched to a gene: 7. This CDR3 is 15 amino acids long. The rearrangement uses TRBV12-3 or TRBV12-4 and TRBJ2-5; TRBD2 agrees at 12 bases. The sample here was PBMCs from the stem cell graft donor, taken from the stem cell graft. The sequence was collected from a human donor who donated a stem cell graft to a child with SCID. CDR3 residues: CASRLSSGGEETQYF. Written as DNA, the CDR3 is TGTGCCAGCAGGCTCTCTAGCGGGGGGGAGGAGACCCAGTACTTC.